This T cell receptor (beta chain) was found in a study of T cell responses to AZD1222 COVID-19 vaccine. The overall study: Second doses at about 4 or about 12 weeks were pooled. Study results and caveats: Unmutated variant regions reportedly attract nearly half of all spike-specific TCRs. No day 14 peak samples; only post-peak repertoires were characterized.

V was shortened by 0 bases and J by 5 bases, with 13 bases between the two germline ends. The CDR3 has 15 amino acids. Germline CDR1 and CDR2: SGHTA and FQGNSA. The data were produced by immunoSEQ multiplex PCR, yet TCRdb's version contains in-frame clones alone and is incomplete. The profile shows 90,000 to 100,000 clones, 87% of them singletons. About this clone: Its specificity is unknown.

The source of this sequence is an adult in good health. The rearrangement uses TRBV7-2 and TRBJ2-5, with D possibly TRBD2 on 6 matching bases. The sequencing used peripheral blood, collected on day 0 of AZD1222 vaccination. For the CDR3, the DNA is TGTGCCAGCAGCTTAGCAGGGAGTGGGGGGGAGACCCAGTACTTC. Residues: CASSLAGSGGETQYF.